What follows describes a single TCR beta chain. The antigen it recognizes is unknown. Base qualities were left out, and no much larger clone turns up one base away. For sequencing of the TCRbeta CDR3 region, genomic DNA was extracted from the sorted cells. The immunoSEQ Assay was used for sequencing of TCRbeta CDR3 regions. TCRdb mirrors the immuneACCESS table, restricted to in-frame sequences. Some clones are absent from its copies; in checked studies, under half trace to an unresolved V gene, and the reason for the others is unknown. Across this sample there are over 75,000 clones, with about 93% seen only once. Of the sample, approximately 0.39% is held by the ten largest clones. The germline V gene (reference sequence) specifies WNHNN as CDR1 and SYGVQD as CDR2. V is cut by 4 bases and J by 1 base, and the space between the germline ends is 10 bases. The CDR3 runs 14 amino acids, cysteine and phenylalanine included. Only the CDR3 region is kept as DNA, spanning 42 bases read in frame from base 1.

The source of the sample is a study of OX40 agonist ivuxolimab in advanced cancers. For context, the study as a whole: Ivuxolimab was a fully human IgG2 agonistic monoclonal antibody targeting the costimulatory receptor OX40 (CD134). Intravenous ivuxolimab was administered to patients every 2 weeks at six dose levels: 0.01, 0.1, 0.3, 1.5, 3 and 10 mg/kg. Of the approximately 54 patients in dose escalation, about 20 had hepatocellular carcinoma, around 15 had melanoma, 9 had renal cell carcinoma and 9 had head and neck cancer. A male proportion of around 83% and a mean age of 60 years, ranging from about 23 to 90, were recorded for the dose-escalation cohort. Prior anti-PD-1, anti-PD-L1 or anti-CTLA-4 therapy was permitted, and approximately 40% of dose-escalation patients had received checkpoint inhibitors. Three dose-escalation patients achieved partial responses, one with hepatocellular carcinoma and two with cutaneous melanoma. The purpose of peripheral TCRbeta sequencing was to test whether ivuxolimab changed TCR sequence diversity and led to clonal T-cell expansion. The paper describes the monotherapy dose-escalation part (N of about 50 patients) of the phase I trial of ivuxolimab. Here is what the overall study found, with its caveats: Low levels of normalized T-cell clonal expansion were also shown by some nonresponding patients. At doses of 0.1 to 3.0 mg/kg, clonal expansion of both CD4+ and CD8+ T cells in blood was seen between baseline and week 6. After ivuxolimab, CD8+ T cells had more expanded clones than CD4+ T cells on average. Antigen specificity was not determined for the clonally expanded peripheral T cells. In partial responders in the 0.1-3.0 mg/kg groups, normalized peripheral clonal expansion was found to be among the lowest, especially among CD8+ T cells.

Patients with autoimmune disease history or receiving systemic immunosuppression were excluded from the trial. In every dose cohort, peripheral blood was drawn for TCR sequencing at baseline, cycle 4 day 1, and cycle 7 day 1. The samples were taken from a phase I, first-in-human, multicenter, open-label dose-escalation trial of ivuxolimab. The trial enrolled adults with locally advanced or metastatic head and neck squamous cell, hepatocellular, melanoma or renal cell carcinoma. CD4+ and CD8+ T cells were sorted separately from peripheral blood before TCR sequencing. This clonotype originated in an adult with an advanced solid tumor such as melanoma, head and neck, liver or kidney cancer. Sample: CD4+ or CD8+ T cells sorted from blood, taken in a trial of the OX40 agonist ivuxolimab. Recombination connected TRBV10-1 to TRBJ1-1, with the D gene call left open. The nucleotides are TGCGCCAGCAGTGTGAGGGCGGAGAACACTGAAGCTTTCTTT. This gives the protein CASSVRAENTEAFF.